The T cell receptor (beta chain) under discussion was sequenced for a study of blood T cells in healthy people across ages. PCR was performed a second time for 7 to 11 cycles using a sample-barcoded 5' primer and a J-beta primer mix. TCRdb reprocessed the 5' RACE reads with MiXCR, giving one entry per CDR3 protein. The sample carries approximately 730,000 distinct CDR3 sequences, 40% to 45% recorded once. Every sample yielded at least 6.5 million isolated PBMCs. V lost 4 bases and J 4 bases, leaving 13 bases between the germline ends. The germline V gene encodes CDR1 SNHLY and CDR2 FYNNEI. The CDR3 length is 14 residues.

The rearrangement links TRBV2 to TRBJ1-2, with a possible D match to TRBD1 (6 bases). Specimen: blood. The TCR originated in a woman aged 55-70 years in good health. CDR3 in DNA: TGTGCCAGCAGTGGCCTACAGGGAAGCTATGGCTACACCTTC. Its protein product is CASSGLQGSYGYTF.